One sample yielded the 27 T cell receptor beta chains listed below, sequenced in a study of response to subunit inactivated influenza vaccine (dated by TCRdb to between 2017 and 2018). Library method: RT-PCR. TCRdb shows the sequencer as Illumina HiSeq 2500. The public reads were run again by TCRdb, first through fastp at Q25 and then through MiXCR, and only productive beta chains were kept. Records with the same CDR3 protein are collapsed into one entry carrying the most frequent genes and DNA. In all, the sample holds 490,000 or so distinct CDR3 sequences, and around 8% of those were seen once. The ten largest clones take up roughly 13% of the sample. The sequenced sample was PBMCs from blood, obtained less than 25 months after vaccination. Receptors were obtained from a man in his fifties or sixties who received an inactivated influenza vaccine. Donor details come from another sample of the same person, matched by shared clones.

This clonotype was recorded a few times. The V gene is TRBV29-1, the J gene TRBJ2-7, with 8 bases identical to TRBD1. Germline values: CDR1 SQVTM, CDR2 ANQGSEA. The CDR3 runs 11 residues. Trimming cost V 7 bases and J 6 bases; bases outside gene matches: 5. The CDR3 DNA follows: TGCAGCGCCCACGACAGGGGCGAGCAGTACTTC. This translates into CSAHDRGEQYF.

This clonotype was picked up a small number of times. This sequence joins TRBV3-1 and TRBJ2-7, with TRBD2 identical over 8 bases. The V segment lost 1 base and the J segment 9 bases; nucleotides outside the gene matches: 8. Germline CDR1 reads LGHDT; CDR2 reads YNNKEL (reference sequence). The CDR3 covers 14 residues. DNA of the CDR3: TGTGCCAGCAGCCAAGGTAAACTAGCGGTCGCGCAGTACTTC. Its translation: CASSQGKLAVAQYF.

This clonotype was detected only a few times. The chain recombines TRBV6-5 with TRBJ2-7; D remains unclear. This CDR3 is built from 16 residues. The germline gives CDR1 MNHEY, CDR2 SVGAGI. The V and J ends lost 0 bases and 4 bases respectively, with 16 bases between them. CDR3 loop: CASSYSLDPSRYEQYF. The CDR3 DNA sequence: TGTGCCAGCAGTTACTCGCTAGATCCCTCGAGATACGAGCAGTACTTC.

This clonotype has a count of ten or more. V and J are TRBV15 and TRBJ1-4; D not resolved. CDR1 and CDR2 (germline): LNHNV, YYDKDF (reference sequence). V lost 2 bases and J 5 bases, leaving 9 bases between the germline ends. This CDR3 spans 14 amino acids. The CDR3 nucleotides are TGTGCCACCAGCAGACAAGTACGGAATGAAAAACTGTTTTTT. It specifies CATSRQVRNEKLFF.

This clonotype was seen a few times. The CDR3 loop reads CSVATLGGGYYEQYF. CDR3 coding DNA: TGCAGCGTCGCTACTCTAGGGGGGGGATACTACGAGCAGTACTTC. The gene calls are TRBV29-1 and TRBJ2-7, with D perhaps TRBD2 (7 bases). This CDR3 is 15 amino acids long. Germline V CDR1 and CDR2: SQVTM, ANQGSEA. Trimming cost V 6 bases and J 3 bases, with 21 bases left between them.

This clonotype was observed many times. The rearrangement links TRBV6-2 or TRBV6-3 to TRBJ2-1; no definite D call. Trimming stripped 6 bases from V and 0 bases from J, with 6 bases between. The germline gives CDR1 MNHEY, CDR2 SVGEGT. CDR3 length equals 13 residues. The CDR3 DNA follows: TGTGCCAGCAGCCAGAGCTCCTACAATGAGCAGTTCTTC. Translating gives CASSQSSYNEQFF.

This clonotype appeared a few times. The chain is built from TRBV27 and TRBJ2-5, with TRBD2 matching over 8 bases. The germline V gene has CDR1 MNHEY and CDR2 SMNVEV (reference sequence). Unmatched junction bases numbered 9, after V lost 5 bases and J lost 1 base. CDR3 length equals 16 residues. The CDR3 is CASSLTSVGAQETQYF. The CDR3 nucleotides read TGTGCCAGCAGTCTGACTAGCGTGGGGGCCCAAGAGACCCAGTACTTC.

This chain connects TRBV11-2 to TRBJ2-3; a possible D gene is TRBD1 (8 bases). V lost 2 bases and J 1 base, leaving 22 bases between the germline ends. CDR1 is SGHAT and CDR2 is FQNNGV in the germline V gene. CDR3 length: 19 amino acids. For the CDR3, the DNA is TGTGCCAGCAGCTTATCCTACAGGGGGTCGAGCGGGGGCACAGATACGCAGTATTTT. It codes for CASSLSYRGSSGGTDTQYF.

This clonotype has a count of ten or more. The rearrangement uses TRBV12-3 or TRBV12-4 and TRBJ1-5; 11 bases fit TRBD1. J lost 0 bases, V lost 7 bases, and 11 bases had no gene match. The CDR3 spans 18 residues. DNA of the CDR3: TGTGCCAGCACCCGGGCCGGGACAGGGGGTGATAGCAATCAGCCCCAGCATTTT. This codes for CASTRAGTGGDSNQPQHF.

This chain connects TRBV20-1 to TRBJ2-7, with D perhaps TRBD1 (6 bases). The CDR3 is 12 amino acids. Germline-derived CDR1 and CDR2 are DFQATT and SNEGSKA (reference sequence). The V end was cut by 6 bases, the J end by 5 bases, with 14 bases between. The CDR3 is CSADRLSDEQYF. The CDR3 coding sequence is TGCAGTGCCGACAGGCTGTCCGACGAGCAGTACTTC.

The chain links TRBV4-2 to TRBJ2-5; weak D call: TRBD2 (5 bases). Trimming took 1 base from V and 6 from J, leaving 15 bases between them. The germline V gene has CDR1 LGHNA and CDR2 YNFKEQ. CDR3 length: 15 residues. CDR3 sequence: CASSQVGIREKTQYF. The CDR3 DNA reads TGTGCCAGCAGCCAAGTCGGGATTAGAGAGAAGACCCAGTACTTC.

The table lists this clonotype with a few counts. Since a much larger clone is just one base distant, this may be a read error. The chain links TRBV6-5 to TRBJ2-2, with D hard to call. The CDR3 has 12 amino acids. Germline values: CDR1 MNHEY, CDR2 SVGAGI. The V end lost 7 bases, the J end lost 1 base, and 4 bases lay between the germline ends. Here the CDR3 reads CASTGNTGELFF. CDR3 nucleotides: TGTGCCAGCACAGGGAACACCGGGGAGCTGTTTTTT.

This clonotype was observed a few times. The chain uses TRBV2 and TRBJ1-2; 12 nucleotides agree with TRBD1. V lost 6 bases, J lost 10 bases, and 6 bases stayed unmatched. The CDR3 is 13 amino acids. Germline V gives CDR1 SNHLY, CDR2 FYNNEI. The CDR3 coding sequence is TGTGCCAGCAGCGCCGGGACAGGGGGCGTCTACACCTTC. Translated, it gives CASSAGTGGVYTF.

CDR3 nucleotide sequence: TGTGCCAGCAGCAAACCGGACGACCTTGATGGGCGCCAGTATTTT. This gives the protein CASSKPDDLDGRQYF. The chain employs TRBV21-1 and TRBJ2-3; the table's D call of TRBD1 was not tested on the DNA. TRBV21-1 is tagged as a pseudogene. The length of the CDR3 is 15 residues.

This clonotype was found a few times. V and J are TRBV28 and TRBJ2-7; 10 positions match TRBD2. With V trimmed by 5 bases and J by 2 bases, 6 bases remained unmatched. The CDR3 totals 15 residues. Germline CDR1 MDHEN, CDR2 SYDVKM. As DNA, the CDR3 is TGTGCCAGCAGTGAGATAGCGGGGGGTACCTACGAGCAGTACTTC. Translated, it gives CASSEIAGGTYEQYF.

This clonotype was picked up a small number of times. This chain connects TRBV4-3 to TRBJ2-1, with TRBD1 identical over 8 bases. CDR3 length equals 16 residues. V lost 0 bases to trimming and J lost 7 bases; unmatched junction nucleotides: 8. Germline V gene data show CDR1 as LGHNA and CDR2 as YSLEER. CDR3 nucleotides: TGCGCCAGCAGCCAAGATCAGGGACAGGCACTTAATGAGCAGTTCTTC. Its protein product is CASSQDQGQALNEQFF.

The table lists this clonotype with a few counts. This sequence joins TRBV4-2 and TRBJ2-5, with 11 positions matching TRBD2. V dropped 3 bases and J dropped 4; count of bases not matched to a gene: 7. Germline assignment: CDR1 LGHNA and CDR2 YNFKEQ. The CDR3 extends over 16 amino acids. The CDR3 DNA is TGTGCCAGCAGCCAGGCTAGCGGGAGGAGGGCAGAGACCCAGTACTTC. This encodes CASSQASGRRAETQYF.

The chain combines TRBV7-8 with TRBJ2-3, with 11 bases matching TRBD2. This CDR3 region has 18 residues. V was clipped by 7 bases and J by 1 base; unmatched bases: 13. Germline V gene lookup returns CDR1 SGHVS and CDR2 FQNEAQ. CDR3: CASNLEIAGGHGTDTQYF. For the CDR3, the DNA is TGTGCCAGCAACTTGGAAATAGCGGGGGGGCACGGCACAGATACGCAGTATTTT.

This clonotype was counted only a few times. The gene calls are TRBV6-1 and TRBJ2-1; TRBD2 matches at 14 bases. The CDR3 length is 16 residues. J gave up 8 bases and V 6 bases, and 9 bases lay outside the gene matches. The germline V gene has CDR1 MNHNS and CDR2 SASEGT. The CDR3 sequence is CASRPGTSGSAYEQFF. CDR3 coding DNA: TGTGCCAGCAGGCCCGGGACTAGCGGGAGTGCCTATGAGCAGTTCTTC.

This clonotype was found a few times. V usage is TRBV7-3 and J usage is TRBJ2-3, with 15 bases that match TRBD2. The CDR3 totals 19 residues. J was trimmed by 0 bases and V by 5 bases; bases with no gene match: 9. Germline V lookup: CDR1 SGHTA, CDR2 FQGTGA. The CDR3, as DNA: TGTGCCAGCAGCCCATCGGGACTAGCGGGAGGCTCTAGCACAGATACGCAGTATTTT. As protein: CASSPSGLAGGSSTDTQYF.

This clonotype was detected ten times or more. This chain links TRBV12-3 or TRBV12-4 with TRBJ2-1, with 10 positions matching TRBD2. V was clipped by 3 bases and J by 6 bases; unmatched bases: 5. The CDR3 length is 15 residues. CDR3 amino acids: CASSFTPSGSNEQFF. CDR3 sequence (DNA): TGTGCCAGCAGTTTTACTCCTAGCGGGAGCAATGAGCAGTTCTTC.

The table lists this clonotype with many counts. The rearrangement uses TRBV29-1 and TRBJ2-2; the match to TRBD2 covers 8 bases. With V trimmed by 7 bases and J by 6 bases, 4 bases remained unmatched. Germline loops: CDR1 SQVTM, CDR2 ANQGSEA. There are 12 residues in the CDR3. CDR3 residues: CSGREAAGELFF. DNA of the CDR3: TGCAGCGGGCGGGAGGCGGCCGGGGAGCTGTTTTTT.

The table lists this clonotype with a few counts. The chain is built from TRBV4-2 and TRBJ2-1; D ambiguous. Trimming pared 0 bases from V and 2 bases from J, leaving 8 bases between. This CDR3 region has 15 residues. The germline V gene has CDR1 LGHNA and CDR2 YNFKEQ. CDR3 DNA: TGTGCCAGCAGCCAAGAGGACCAGACCTACAATGAGCAGTTCTTC. Translation gives CASSQEDQTYNEQFF.

In its sample, this clonotype was seen a few times. The chain couples TRBV10-3 to TRBJ2-7; 9 nucleotides match TRBD2. The V gene's germline CDR1 is ENHRY and CDR2 SYGVKD. CDR3 length equals 14 residues. V shed 8 bases and J 3 bases; nucleotides not matched to a gene: 8. For the CDR3, the DNA is TGTGCCATCGGATCTGAAGCGGGGGGCTACGAGCAGTACTTC. Encoded protein: CAIGSEAGGYEQYF.

This clonotype was recorded many times. This chain uses TRBV6-1 with TRBJ2-2, with D unresolved. The CDR3 runs 17 residues. The V and J ends lost 0 bases and 0 bases respectively, with 11 bases between them. The V gene's germline CDR1 is MNHNS and CDR2 SASEGT. For the CDR3, the DNA is TGTGCCAGCAGTGAAGCGCTCTCCGGGTCGAACACCGGGGAGCTGTTTTTT. It yields the protein CASSEALSGSNTGELFF.

This chain connects TRBV28 to TRBJ2-7, with 7 bases lining up with TRBD1. CDR1 and CDR2 (germline): MDHEN, SYDVKM. CDR3 size: 14 residues. V trimming: 7 bases; J trimming: 1 base; junction bases outside the gene matches: 7. The CDR3 nucleotides are TGTGCCAGCACCACGACAGGGCCTTCCTACGAGCAGTACTTC. Its protein product is CASTTTGPSYEQYF.

The rearrangement joins TRBV14 to TRBJ2-1, with D possibly matching TRBD2 (5 bases). V lost 4 bases, J lost 6 bases, and 22 bases lay in between. Germline CDR1 reads SGHDN; CDR2 reads FVKESK. This CDR3 region has 17 residues. For the CDR3, the DNA is TGTGCCAGCAGCCCGGGGAGAATTCAGAGCTTCGGCAATGAGCAGTTCTTC. It encodes CASSPGRIQSFGNEQFF.